A selection of T cell receptor beta chains follows, all from one sample in a study of Ad26.COV2.S vaccination and SARS-CoV-2 variants. The assay was immunoSEQ multiplex PCR, and TCRdb's table has in-frame clones only and misses some. Among about 680,000 clones listed, 89% were seen once. The sample was peripheral blood, taken in a trial of Ad26.COV2.S vaccine versus placebo. The receptor set was obtained from a person aged 18-60 years who received the Ad26.COV2.S COVID-19 vaccine or a placebo. Each CDR3 is given with its conserved first and last residue. D genes are given only for firm matches. Clone size is stated in some rows and not others, as once, few, many or a class when expanded.

>.|TRBJ2-7|TRBV7-6|TRBD2
TGTGCCAGCAGCCCTCTAGCGGGATTCGAGCAGTACTTC
CASSPLAGFEQYF
>.|TRBJ2-1|TRBV5-5|.
TGTGCCAGCAGCTTGTCGTCCGTGGGAGGCCCGGGCAGCTCCTACAATGAGCAGTTCTTC
CASSLSSVGGPGSSYNEQFF
>.|TRBJ2-2|TRBV9|.
TGTGCCAGCAGCGTAATTGCTGGGGAGCTGTTTTTT
CASSVIAGELFF
>.|TRBJ1-1|TRBV19|.
TGTGCCAGTAGTTGGCCGAACACTGAAGCTTTCTTT
CASSWPNTEAFF
>.|TRBJ1-1|TRBV6-6|.
TGTGCCAGCAGTTACGGGGGGCAGAACACTGAAGCTTTCTTT
CASSYGGQNTEAFF
>.|TRBJ2-1|TRBV7-9|TRBD1
TGTGCCAGCAGCCCTGGGACAGGGCGGGATGAGCAGTTCTTC
CASSPGTGRDEQFF
>.|TRBJ2-3|TRBV4-3|.
TGCGCCAGCAGCCAAGAGGAGGTCCCAGGCACAGATACGCAGTATTTT
CASSQEEVPGTDTQYF
>.|TRBJ1-3|TRBV4-2|TRBD1
TGTGCCAGCAGCCAGACAGGGGGCTCTGGAAACACCATATATTTT
CASSQTGGSGNTIYF
>.|TRBJ2-6|TRBV5-4|.
TGTGCCAGCAGCTTGGCCCATAGGGGTGGGGCCAACGTCCTGACTTTC
CASSLAHRGGANVLTF
>.|TRBJ1-5|TRBV2|.
TGTGCCAGCAGTGGAACAGGGTCCCTTCAGCCCCAGCATTTT
CASSGTGSLQPQHF
>few|TRBJ1-1|TRBV2|TRBD1
TGTGCCAGCAGTCCCCAGGGGGCCAACACTGAAGCTTTCTTT
CASSPQGANTEAFF
>.|TRBJ2-3|TRBV19|TRBD2
TGTGCCAGTAGTATTGAAACGCGGGGGGCCACAGATACGCAGTATTTT
CASSIETRGATDTQYF
>.|TRBJ2-2|TRBV7-2|.
TGTGCCAGCAGCTTAGAGCCCGCGGGTAATACGAACACCGGGGAGCTGTTTTTT
CASSLEPAGNTNTGELFF
>.|TRBJ2-3|TRBV12-3/TRBV12-4|.
TGTGCCAGCAGATTGGACTTTGATACGCAGTATTTT
CASRLDFDTQYF
>once|TRBJ1-6|TRBV11-1|.
TGTGCCAGCACCTCCGGGACACGGAATTCACCCCTCCACTTT
CASTSGTRNSPLHF
>.|TRBJ2-1|TRBV19|.
TGTGCCAGTAGGGCGGTTGGGGAGAGCTCCTACAATGAGCAGTTCTTC
CASRAVGESSYNEQFF
>.|TRBJ2-5|TRBV18|.
TGTGCCAGCTCACCAGGGGTTCCGGAGACCCAGTACTTC
CASSPGVPETQYF
>.|TRBJ2-1|TRBV27|TRBD2
TGTGCCAGCAGAGCGGGAGGGCCATACAATGAGCAGTTCTTC
CASRAGGPYNEQFF
>.|TRBJ2-3|TRBV7-9|.
TGTGCCAGCAGCCTCAGTTCGAGAGATACGCAGTATTTT
CASSLSSRDTQYF
>.|TRBJ1-5|TRBV10-3|.
TGTGCCGCCTGGGACACCGGTAGCAATCAGCCCCAGCATTTT
CAAWDTGSNQPQHF
>.|TRBJ2-3|TRBV7-9|TRBD1
TGTGCCAGCAGCGGACCGACAGGGGGCGGTCCAGATACGCAGTATTTT
CASSGPTGGGPDTQYF
>.|TRBJ2-1|TRBV7-9|.
TGTGCCAGCAGCTTAGGGGCGCTAGGCGGCAATGAGCAGTTCTTC
CASSLGALGGNEQFF
>.|TRBJ1-1|TRBV6-5|.
TGTGCCAGCAGTTACTCGAGAAGGGACGGTAAAATCTTCTTT
CASSYSRRDGKIFF